One sample yielded the 20 T cell receptor beta chains listed below, sequenced in a study of T cell responses to AZD1222 COVID-19 vaccine. Profiled with immunoSEQ multiplex PCR; TCRdb holds only in-frame clones, not every one. This sample has approximately 79,000 clones; 80% to 90% occur once, and the top ten carry roughly 7.9%. The input for sequencing was peripheral blood, taken on day 0 of AZD1222 vaccination. These receptor sequences come from an adult in good health.

This chain joins TRBV9 and TRBJ1-4; TRBD1 agrees at 8 bases. CDR3 size: 16 residues. V was pared by 1 base and J by 7 bases, with 9 bases of the junction left unmatched. Germline V gives CDR1 SGDLS, CDR2 YYNGEE. This CDR3 reads CASSVTGQGAFEKLFF. The CDR3 DNA reads as TGTGCCAGCAGCGTAACGGGCCAGGGGGCCTTTGAAAAACTGTTTTTT. Drawing the rest from reference TRBV9 and TRBJ1-4, the complete variable domain is DSGVTQTPKHLITATGQRVTLRCSPRSGDLSVYWYQQSLDQGLQFLIQYYNGEERAKGNILERFSAQQFPDLHSELNLSSLELGDSALYFCASSVTGQGAFEKLFFGSGTQLSVL.

This chain uses TRBV6-5 with TRBJ2-3, with D maybe TRBD1 (5 bases). There are 13 residues in the CDR3. CDR1 and CDR2 from the germline V gene are MNHEY and SVGAGI. Trimming pared 7 bases from V and 4 bases from J, leaving 12 bases between. Written as DNA, the CDR3 is TGTGCCAGCACCTGGGGCGGTGCAGATACGCAGTATTTT. This codes for CASTWGGADTQYF.

The sample holds one count of this clone. Here the CDR3 reads CATSRDLTGHSNQPQHF. Here the CDR3 DNA reads TGTGCCACCAGCAGAGATTTGACAGGGCATAGCAATCAGCCCCAGCATTTT. V usage is TRBV15 and J usage is TRBJ1-5, with TRBD1 matching 7 bases. The CDR3 loop spans 17 amino acids. With V trimmed by 0 bases and J by 0 bases, 5 bases remained unmatched. From germline, CDR1 is LNHNV and CDR2 YYDKDF (reference sequence). Complete variable domain (other parts from reference TRBV15 and TRBJ1-5): DAMVIQNPRYQVTQFGKPVTLSCSQTLNHNVMYWYQQKSSQAPKLLFHYYDKDFNNEADTPDNFQSRRPNTSFCFLDIRSPGLGDTAMYLCATSRDLTGHSNQPQHFGDGTRLSIL.

The chain combines TRBV7-3 with TRBJ1-3, with D possibly matching TRBD1 (5 bases). The ends were cut back, 6 bases at V and 1 base at J, with 13 bases in the middle. Germline V lookup: CDR1 SGHTA, CDR2 FQGTGA. The CDR3 runs to 15 residues. The CDR3 loop is CASSSTGLSGNTIYF. For the CDR3, the DNA is TGTGCCAGCAGTTCTACAGGCCTGTCTGGAAACACCATATATTTT.

The CDR3 DNA is TGTGCCAGCAGCGTATCCGCGGACAGGGCCTCAGATACGCAGTATTTT. This translates into CASSVSADRASDTQYF. This chain links TRBV9 with TRBJ2-3; 8 nucleotides agree with TRBD1. The CDR3 length is 16 residues. The germline V gene has CDR1 SGDLS and CDR2 YYNGEE. V trimming: 1 base; J trimming: 4 bases; junction bases outside the gene matches: 8.

The chain's CDR3 is CASSLDVLTEQFF. As DNA, the CDR3 is TGTGCCAGCAGCTTAGATGTCTTGACTGAGCAGTTCTTC. This sequence joins TRBV7-6 and TRBJ2-1; no definite D call. Germline V gene sequence: CDR1 SGHVS, CDR2 FNYEAQ. V was cut by 1 base and J by 9 bases, with 10 bases left in between. The CDR3 extends over 13 amino acids.

The chain links TRBV29-1 to TRBJ1-5, with a possible D match to TRBD1 (6 bases). Trimming left V 4 bases short and J 2 bases short, with 12 bases between. This CDR3 contains 14 residues. Germline lookup yields CDR1 SQVTM and CDR2 ANQGSEA. CDR3 region: CSVAQGGGNQPQHF. CDR3 coding DNA: TGCAGCGTTGCACAGGGAGGGGGCAATCAGCCCCAGCATTTT. Supplemented by reference TRBV29-1 and TRBJ1-5, the full variable domain reads SAVISQKPSRDICQRGTSLTIQCQVDSQVTMMFWYRQQPGQSLTLIATANQGSEATYESGFVIDKFPISRPNLTFSTLTVSNMSPEDSSIYLCSVAQGGGNQPQHFGDGTRLSIL.

The chain employs TRBV5-3 and TRBJ2-3; TRBD1 matches 10 bases. TRBV5-3 is an open reading frame whose function is uncertain. V shed 1 base and J 4 bases; nucleotides not matched to a gene: 12. CDR3 length: 18 residues. CDR3 amino acids: CARSLRGTGEICADTQYF. CDR3 DNA: TGTGCCAGAAGCTTGAGAGGGACAGGGGAGATCTGTGCAGATACGCAGTATTTT.

The chain employs TRBV7-2 and TRBJ1-1; 8 nucleotides match TRBD1. With V trimmed by 1 base and J by 3 bases, 13 bases remained unmatched. Germline CDR1 SGHTA, CDR2 FQGNSA. This CDR3 region has 18 residues. The CDR3 DNA reads TGTGCCAGCAGCTTAGTATCCCGCGACAGGGGATGGGACACTGAAGCTTTCTTT. It translates to CASSLVSRDRGWDTEAFF.

This sequence joins TRBV19 and TRBJ1-1; the D is unclear. The CDR3 loop spans 13 amino acids. Per germline, CDR1 LNHDA and CDR2 SQIVND (reference sequence). Trimming shortened V by 4 bases and J by 4 bases, and 10 bases separated the two germline ends. CDR3 loop: CASSTGRGTEAFF. In nucleotides, the CDR3 is TGTGCCAGTAGTACCGGACGGGGCACTGAAGCTTTCTTT.

The V and J genes are TRBV27 and TRBJ2-7; possible D gene TRBD1, 8 bases. In germline, CDR1 is MNHEY, CDR2 SMNVEV (reference sequence). The V gene lost 6 bases and the J gene lost 3 bases, with 15 bases spanning the gap. CDR3 size: 14 residues. The CDR3 loop is CASRKQGGVYEQYF. The CDR3 bases are TGTGCCAGCAGGAAACAGGGGGGGGTCTACGAGCAGTACTTC.

The V and J genes are TRBV7-2 and TRBJ2-3, with 9 bases lining up with TRBD2. CDR1 is SGHTA, CDR2 FQGNSA, per germline. The CDR3 loop spans 15 amino acids. V shed 5 bases, J shed 2 bases, and the junction held 5 bases outside the gene matches. Written as DNA, the CDR3 is TGTGCCAGCAGCGCACTAGCGGGCTACACAGATACGCAGTATTTT. Its translation is CASSALAGYTDTQYF.

The chain employs TRBV7-2 and TRBJ2-2, with 8 bases aligning to TRBD2. Trimming removed 7 bases from V and 4 bases from J; junction bases left unmatched: 14. The CDR3 contains 17 residues. CDR1 is SGHTA, CDR2 FQGNSA, per germline. This CDR3 reads CASNPGAGGLSTGELFF. The CDR3 DNA is TGTGCCAGCAACCCCGGGGCGGGAGGTCTAAGCACCGGGGAGCTGTTTTTT.

The chain uses TRBV27 and TRBJ2-5; D gene uncertain. Germline values: CDR1 MNHEY, CDR2 SMNVEV (reference sequence). This CDR3 contains 13 residues. Trimming shortened V by 5 bases and J by 0 bases, and 7 bases separated the two germline ends. The CDR3 spells CASSPEYQETQYF. DNA of the CDR3: TGTGCCAGCAGTCCCGAGTACCAAGAGACCCAGTACTTC.

This clone was found once. The chain carries TRBV7-9 and TRBJ2-1; D uncertain. CDR1 is SEHNR and CDR2 is FQNEAQ in the germline V gene (reference sequence). The CDR3 has 14 amino acids. V lost 4 bases and J 9 bases, leaving 16 bases between the germline ends. The CDR3 sequence: CASSSPGRFSEQFF. The CDR3 DNA reads TGTGCCAGCAGCTCCCCAGGACGGTTCAGTGAGCAGTTCTTC.

The genes are TRBV25-1 and TRBJ2-1; D tentatively fits TRBD1 or TRBD2 (6 bases each). V gave up 6 bases and J gave up 6 bases, with 27 bases separating them. The CDR3 length is 18 residues. Germline V CDR1 and CDR2: MGHDK, SYGVNS. The CDR3 nucleotides are TGTGCCAGCAGACCCCTCATTAGTGGGGGGCACCAATCCAATGAGCAGTTCTTC. It is translated as CASRPLISGGHQSNEQFF. The full variable domain, its missing parts supplied by reference TRBV25-1 and TRBJ2-1, is EADIYQTPRYLVIGTGKKITLECSQTMGHDKMYWYQQDPGMELHLIHYSYGVNSTEKGDLSSESTVSRIRTEHFPLTLESARPSHTSQYLCASRPLISGGHQSNEQFFGPGTRLTVL.

The chain has TRBV2 and TRBJ2-3, with TRBD2 matching 10 bases. Germline assignment: CDR1 SNHLY and CDR2 FYNNEI. The J segment lost 4 bases and the V segment lost 5 bases, leaving 3 bases of the junction unmatched. This CDR3 has 14 amino acids. CDR3 sequence: CASSTGTSADTQYF. The CDR3, as DNA: TGTGCCAGCAGTACCGGGACTAGCGCAGATACGCAGTATTTT.

The gene calls are TRBV28 and TRBJ2-3, with D unresolved. Trimming pared 2 bases from V and 5 bases from J, leaving 14 bases between. The CDR3 contains 15 residues. Germline values: CDR1 MDHEN, CDR2 SYDVKM. CDR3 in DNA: TGTGCCAGCAGTTTAGAGCGCATCTCTAAAGATACGCAGTATTTT. This encodes CASSLERISKDTQYF.

This clone was detected only a few times. This chain links TRBV28 with TRBJ2-7; tentative D call: TRBD2 (6 bases). V shed 6 bases and J shed 2 bases, with 20 bases lying between them. The CDR3 consists of 16 residues. Germline CDR1 is MDHEN and CDR2 is SYDVKM. As DNA, the CDR3 is TGTGCCAGCAGGACGAGAAGAGGGACTGATACCTACGAGCAGTACTTC. Amino acid sequence: CASRTRRGTDTYEQYF.

The V gene is TRBV11-2, the J gene TRBJ2-2; D unresolved. The V end was cut by 7 bases, the J end by 3 bases, with 12 bases between. In germline, CDR1 is SGHAT, CDR2 FQNNGV. This CDR3 region has 14 residues. The CDR3 is CASTFDSYTGELFF. CDR3 sequence (DNA): TGTGCCAGCACATTCGACTCCTACACCGGGGAGCTGTTTTTT.